These 30 T cell receptor beta chains originate from one sample sequenced in a study of cytomegalovirus exposure and HLA in healthy donors. TCRdb's table, derived via immunoSEQ multiplex PCR, lists solely in-frame clones and lacks some. This sample has over 150,000 clones, with around 84% found just once. Sequencing was done on a sample of PBMCs. These receptors all come from a human donor in good health.

This chain connects TRBV28 to TRBJ1-5; D is undetermined. Germline values: CDR1 MDHEN, CDR2 SYDVKM. The CDR3 is 14 amino acids. Trimming removed 5 bases from V and 6 bases from J, with 14 bases in between. CDR3 residues: CASSPSGYSQPQHF. Written as DNA, the CDR3 is TGTGCCAGCAGTCCCTCCGGGTATAGTCAGCCCCAGCATTTT. The whole variable domain, filled in from reference TRBV28 and TRBJ1-5, reads DVKVTQSSRYLVKRTGEKVFLECVQDMDHENMFWYRQDPGLGLRLIYFSYDVKMKEKGDIPEGYSVSREKKERFSLILESASTNQTSMYLCASSPSGYSQPQHFGDGTRLSIL.

This clone was seen a single time. CDR3 DNA sequence: TGTGCCAGCAGTTTAACGGGGGGGGCTGATTTACCCCATGAGCAGTTCTTC. Protein: CASSLTGGADLPHEQFF. The rearrangement links TRBV27 to TRBJ2-1, with TRBD2 identical over 8 bases. This CDR3 has 17 residues. CDR1 MNHEY and CDR2 SMNVEV come from the germline V gene (reference sequence). J was trimmed by 8 bases and V by 2 bases; bases with no gene match: 14.

This clone was seen a few times. The rearrangement uses TRBV6-1 and TRBJ2-5; the D gene is possibly TRBD1 (6 bases). CDR1 MNHNS and CDR2 SASEGT come from the germline V gene. The CDR3 is 15 residues long. V was clipped by 0 bases and J by 2 bases, with 10 bases between them. For the CDR3, the DNA is TGTGCCAGCAGTGAAGCAAGTGGGACACAAGAGACCCAGTACTTC. Amino acid sequence: CASSEASGTQETQYF.

V is TRBV7-8 and J is TRBJ2-1, with TRBD2 matching over 11 bases. CDR3 length: 16 residues. From germline, CDR1 is SGHVS and CDR2 FQNEAQ. J gave up 7 bases and V 2 bases, and 7 bases lay outside the gene matches. In DNA, the CDR3 is TGTGCCAGCAGCTTAAGTTGGCTAGCGGGGGGTAATGAGCAGTTCTTC. Protein sequence: CASSLSWLAGGNEQFF.

The chain has TRBV19 and TRBJ2-3; 12 bases line up with TRBD2. This CDR3 is 15 amino acids long. In germline, CDR1 is LNHDA, CDR2 SQIVND (reference sequence). After removal of 4 bases from V and 6 bases from J, the junction contained 5 bases not matched to a gene. The DNA of the CDR3 is TGTGCCAGTAGTAAGCTAGCGGGAGGGAGGGATACGCAGTATTTT. This encodes CASSKLAGGRDTQYF.

The CDR3 here is CASSHGYQPQHF. The CDR3 bases are TGTGCCAGCAGCCACGGGTATCAGCCCCAGCATTTT. The chain uses TRBV11-2 and TRBJ1-5; the D is unclear. The CDR3 is made up of 12 amino acids. The germline gives CDR1 SGHAT, CDR2 FQNNGV. V dropped 5 bases and J dropped 5 bases, with 7 bases sitting between them.

This clone was observed once. This chain joins TRBV11-2 and TRBJ2-3; a weak D match, TRBD1 (5 bases). The CDR3 length is 14 residues. The V gene lost 1 base and the J gene lost 6 bases, with 11 bases spanning the gap. Germline V lookup: CDR1 SGHAT, CDR2 FQNNGV. The CDR3 protein is CASSLVGGADTQYF. CDR3 DNA sequence: TGTGCCAGCAGCTTAGTTGGTGGGGCGGATACGCAGTATTTT. Looking up the rest from reference TRBV11-2 and TRBJ2-3 gives the full variable domain: EAGVAQSPRYKIIEKRQSVAFWCNPISGHATLYWYQQILGQGPKLLIQFQNNGVVDDSQLPKDRFSAERLKGVDSTLKIQPAKLEDSAVYLCASSLVGGADTQYFGPGTRLTVL.

The CDR3 DNA sequence: TGCGCCAGCAGCTTTACTACACGCTCCTACAATGAGCAGTTCTTC. Its translation: CASSFTTRSYNEQFF. This chain connects TRBV5-1 to TRBJ2-1; D gene unclear. CDR1 is SGHRS, CDR2 YFSETQ, per germline. The CDR3 loop spans 15 amino acids. Trimming cost V 2 bases and J 0 bases, with 9 bases left between them.

The V call is TRBV7-9, the J call TRBJ2-1, with TRBD2 matching over 14 bases. The trim removed 4 bases at V and 8 bases at J, leaving 4 bases unmatched. CDR3 length: 15 residues. The germline V gene encodes CDR1 SEHNR and CDR2 FQNEAQ (reference sequence). DNA of the CDR3: TGTGCCAGCAGCTCCGTGGGACTAGCGGGAGATGAGCAGTTCTTC. Translated, it gives CASSSVGLAGDEQFF.

This clone was seen a single time. Other DNA sequences from this sample encode an identical CDR3 as well. The CDR3 protein is CASSLDRVGYTF. In DNA, the CDR3 is TGTGCCAGCAGCCTCGACAGGGTAGGCTACACCTTC. The chain couples TRBV5-4 to TRBJ1-2; TRBD1 aligns across 7 bases. The CDR3 extends over 12 amino acids. From germline, CDR1 is SGHNT and CDR2 YYREEE (reference sequence). The J segment lost 8 bases and the V segment lost 4 bases, leaving 5 bases of the junction unmatched.

The chain joins TRBV2 to TRBJ2-3; 7 bases are a match to TRBD2. Germline trimming cut 8 bases from V and 0 bases from J; bases unmatched to any gene: 11. In germline, CDR1 is SNHLY, CDR2 FYNNEI. The CDR3 is made up of 16 amino acids. The CDR3 DNA reads as TGTGCCAGCGGGGGGGTCTCGCGGCCTAGCACAGATACGCAGTATTTT. Its translation is CASGGVSRPSTDTQYF.

This chain joins TRBV7-8 and TRBJ1-1; D not resolved. CDR3 length: 14 residues. The V gene's germline CDR1 is SGHVS and CDR2 FQNEAQ. Trimming stripped 5 bases from V and 2 bases from J, with 12 bases between. The CDR3 DNA reads TGTGCCAGCAGCAACGGGGAAACCAACACTGAAGCTTTCTTT. Amino acid sequence: CASSNGETNTEAFF.

The V call is TRBV27, the J call TRBJ1-2; no clear D. Looked up from germline, CDR1 is MNHEY and CDR2 is SMNVEV (reference sequence). V was clipped by 0 bases and J by 4 bases, with 9 bases between them. This CDR3 has 14 residues. Here the CDR3 DNA reads TGTGCCAGCAGTTTATCGCAGGCATCCTATGGCTACACCTTC. The encoded protein is CASSLSQASYGYTF.

The genes are TRBV28 and TRBJ2-5, with 8 bases aligning to TRBD1. From germline, CDR1 is MDHEN and CDR2 SYDVKM. V was pared by 6 bases and J by 1 base, with 4 bases of the junction left unmatched. The CDR3 runs to 14 residues. CDR3 amino acids: CASRTGTGQETQYF. The CDR3 DNA reads TGTGCCAGCAGAACCGGGACAGGCCAAGAGACCCAGTACTTC.

This CDR3 reads CASQRGDSGANVLTF. CDR3 coding DNA: TGCGCCAGTCAGCGGGGGGACTCTGGGGCCAACGTCCTGACTTTC. The chain is built from TRBV5-1 and TRBJ2-6, with 9 bases fitting TRBD2. CDR3 size: 15 residues. V lost 8 bases to trimming and J lost 0 bases; unmatched junction nucleotides: 3. CDR1 is SGHRS and CDR2 is YFSETQ in the germline V gene.

CDR3 in amino acids: CAISESIGSGSYSNQPQHF. CDR3 sequence (DNA): TGTGCCATCAGTGAGTCGATTGGTTCAGGATCCTATAGCAATCAGCCCCAGCATTTT. The chain employs TRBV10-3 and TRBJ1-5; D unresolved. Trimming cost V 0 bases and J 0 bases, with 18 bases left between them. This CDR3 is 19 amino acids long. In germline, CDR1 is ENHRY, CDR2 SYGVKD.

This clone has more than one count but fewer than ten. This rearrangement joins TRBV4-1 to TRBJ1-2; tentative D call: TRBD1 (6 bases). CDR3 size: 14 residues. Germline CDR1 reads MGHRA; CDR2 reads YSYEKL. Trimming took 4 bases from V and 6 from J, leaving 15 bases between them. The CDR3 DNA follows: TGCGCCAGCAGCCGAGGGGGAGGGAGCGATGGCTACACCTTC. This gives the protein CASSRGGGSDGYTF.

J is TRBJ2-7 and V is TRBV2; no reliable D call. The V end lost 4 bases, the J end lost 5 bases, and 18 bases lay between the germline ends. The CDR3 sequence is 15 residues long. In germline, CDR1 is SNHLY, CDR2 FYNNEI. This CDR3 reads CASSVESRPWDEQYF. CDR3 DNA sequence: TGTGCCAGCAGTGTCGAGTCGAGGCCCTGGGACGAGCAGTACTTC.

This sequence joins TRBV10-3 and TRBJ1-5; 8 nucleotides agree with TRBD1. CDR3 length: 13 amino acids. V trimming: 10 bases; J trimming: 3 bases; junction bases outside the gene matches: 5. Germline CDR1 reads ENHRY; CDR2 reads SYGVKD. The CDR3 region has the DNA TGTGCCAGTTCGGACAGGGACAATCAGCCCCAGCATTTT. It specifies CASSDRDNQPQHF.

The chain is built from TRBV6-4 and TRBJ1-2; 7 bases line up with TRBD1. V lost 5 bases to trimming and J lost 4 bases; unmatched junction nucleotides: 7. Germline CDR1 MRHNA, CDR2 SNTAGT. The CDR3 runs 14 residues. The CDR3: CASSSTGVGYGYTF. CDR3 in DNA: TGTGCCAGCAGTTCCACAGGGGTCGGCTATGGCTACACCTTC.

The chain recombines TRBV7-9 with TRBJ2-2; D is ambiguous. Germline V lookup: CDR1 SEHNR, CDR2 FQNEAQ (reference sequence). CDR3 length: 15 amino acids. Trimming pared 5 bases from V and 2 bases from J, leaving 12 bases between. CDR3 DNA sequence: TGTGCCAGCAGCATAGAACTTCCTAACACCGGGGAGCTGTTTTTT. Protein: CASSIELPNTGELFF.

CDR3 in amino acids: CASSPDDRVDEAFF. The CDR3 DNA sequence: TGTGCCAGCAGCCCAGATGACAGGGTGGATGAAGCTTTCTTT. The rearrangement uses TRBV7-9 and TRBJ1-1; 7 bases are shared with TRBD1. V dropped 5 bases and J dropped 7; count of bases not matched to a gene: 10. The CDR3 is 14 residues long. Germline V gene lookup returns CDR1 SEHNR and CDR2 FQNEAQ (reference sequence).

This clone was observed a few times. V gene TRBV7-2 combines with J gene TRBJ2-1; TRBD2 matches at 7 bases. CDR3 length: 16 amino acids. Trimming removed 5 bases from V and 10 bases from J; junction bases left unmatched: 17. CDR1 SGHTA and CDR2 FQGNSA come from the germline V gene. CDR3 in DNA: TGTGCCAGCAGCACAAGAGCGGGGCGATCATCCTACGAGCAGTTCTTC. As protein: CASSTRAGRSSYEQFF. Looking up the rest from reference TRBV7-2 and TRBJ2-1 gives the full variable domain: GAGVSQSPSNKVTEKGKDVELRCDPISGHTALYWYRQSLGQGLEFLIYFQGNSAPDKSGLPSDRFSAERTGGSVSTLTIQRTQQEDSAVYLCASSTRAGRSSYEQFFGPGTRLTVL.

This chain links TRBV6-5 with TRBJ1-5; D possibly corresponds to TRBD1 (5 bases). V was trimmed by 0 bases and J by 4 bases, leaving 10 bases between them. Germline CDR1 is MNHEY and CDR2 is SVGAGI. The CDR3 contains 15 residues. The CDR3 region is CASSYSGVRNQPQHF. CDR3 nucleotide sequence: TGTGCCAGCAGTTACTCAGGGGTCCGGAATCAGCCCCAGCATTTT.

V gene TRBV28 combines with J gene TRBJ1-5; D uncertain. Germline assignment: CDR1 MDHEN and CDR2 SYDVKM. There are 15 residues in the CDR3. V gave up 5 bases and J gave up 5 bases, with 16 bases separating them. The CDR3 reads CASSTPGREDQPQHF. For the CDR3, the DNA is TGTGCCAGCAGTACCCCGGGGAGGGAGGATCAGCCCCAGCATTTT.

The chain has TRBV5-1 and TRBJ1-1, with a tentative D call TRBD1 (6 bases). With 2 bases removed from V and 0 bases from J, the gap between germline ends came to 14 bases. CDR3 length: 16 residues. The germline CDR1 and CDR2 sequences are SGHRS and YFSETQ. CDR3 sequence: CASSFDGQGMNTEAFF. CDR3 sequence (DNA): TGCGCCAGCAGCTTTGATGGGCAGGGGATGAACACTGAAGCTTTCTTT.

Here the CDR3 reads CASTLGIYNSPLHF. The CDR3 bases are TGTGCCAGCACCCTCGGGATCTATAATTCACCCCTCCACTTT. The V call is TRBV6-6, the J call TRBJ1-6; D uncertain. Germline assignment: CDR1 MNHNY and CDR2 SVGAGI (reference sequence). The CDR3 is 14 residues long. Trimming cost V 7 bases and J 3 bases, with 10 bases left between them.

For the CDR3, the DNA is TGCGCCAGCAGCCCTGGACAGGGGTGGGTGAACACTGAAGCTTTCTTT. Translation gives CASSPGQGWVNTEAFF. The chain employs TRBV5-1 and TRBJ1-1; 9 bases match TRBD1. J gave up 0 bases and V 4 bases, and 7 bases lay outside the gene matches. The CDR3 sequence is 16 residues long. CDR1 is SGHRS, CDR2 YFSETQ, per germline.

This chain uses TRBV7-9 with TRBJ1-5; TRBD1 is a possible D gene (6 bases). V was cut by 5 bases and J by 2 bases, with 10 bases left in between. This CDR3 has 14 residues. Germline V gene lookup returns CDR1 SEHNR and CDR2 FQNEAQ (reference sequence). The CDR3 region is CASSRPGGNQPQHF. CDR3 bases: TGTGCCAGCAGCCGACCAGGGGGCAATCAGCCCCAGCATTTT.

The V call is TRBV5-4, the J call TRBJ2-1, with D possibly matching TRBD2 (5 bases). Trimming left V 4 bases short and J 1 base short, with 15 bases between. The CDR3 extends over 16 amino acids. Germline V gives CDR1 SGHNT, CDR2 YYREEE (reference sequence). The CDR3 region has the DNA TGTGCCAGCAGCCCATCCTCGGGGAGTTCCTACAATGAGCAGTTCTTC. It is translated as CASSPSSGSSYNEQFF.